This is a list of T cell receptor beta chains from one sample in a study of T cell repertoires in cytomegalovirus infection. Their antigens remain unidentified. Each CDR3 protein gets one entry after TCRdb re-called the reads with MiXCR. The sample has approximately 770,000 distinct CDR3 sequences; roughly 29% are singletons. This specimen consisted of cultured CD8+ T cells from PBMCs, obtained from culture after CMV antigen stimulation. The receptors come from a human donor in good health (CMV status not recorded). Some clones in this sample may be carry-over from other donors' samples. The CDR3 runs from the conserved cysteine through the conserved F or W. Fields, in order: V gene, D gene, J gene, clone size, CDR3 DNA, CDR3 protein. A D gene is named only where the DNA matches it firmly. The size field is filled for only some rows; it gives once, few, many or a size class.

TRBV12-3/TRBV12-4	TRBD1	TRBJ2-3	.	TGTGCCAGCAGTCTCAGGGACAGGGGGGCCACAGATACGCAGTATTTT	CASSLRDRGATDTQYF
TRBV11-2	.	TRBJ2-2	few	TGTGCCAGCTGGGGGGCGGGCAGCAAGACGAACACCGGGGAGCTGTTTTTT	CASWGAGSKTNTGELFF
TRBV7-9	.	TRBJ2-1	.	TGTGCCAGCAGCTTAGGGGGAAGGGTTGAGCAGTTCTTC	CASSLGGRVEQFF
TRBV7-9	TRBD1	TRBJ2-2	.	TGTGCCAGCAGTTTCCGGGACAGGGGAGCCGGGGAGCTGTTTTTT	CASSFRDRGAGELFF
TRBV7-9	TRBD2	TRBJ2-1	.	TGTGCCAGCAGGTCTAGCGGGGGCCACAATGAGCAGTTCTTC	CASRSSGGHNEQFF
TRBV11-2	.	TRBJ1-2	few	TGTGCCAGCAGCCCACGGGCGTCAGGCCCGACGTTTAACTATGGCTACACCTTC	CASSPRASGPTFNYGYTF
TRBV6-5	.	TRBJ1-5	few	TGTGCCAGCAGTCCCGGAGGTCGATTCCAGCCCCAGCATTTT	CASSPGGRFQPQHF
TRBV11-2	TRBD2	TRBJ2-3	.	TGTGCCAGCAGATACAAACTAGCGGGGGTAGGCACAGATACGCAGTATTTT	CASRYKLAGVGTDTQYF
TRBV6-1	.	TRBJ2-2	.	TGTGCCGGACATGGGGTTGAGAACACCGGGGAGCTGTTTTTT	CAGHGVENTGELFF
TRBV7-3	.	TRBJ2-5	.	TGTGCCAGCAGCTTATCCGGGGGAAGGGGGCCAAGCGAGACCCAGTACTTC	CASSLSGGRGPSETQYF
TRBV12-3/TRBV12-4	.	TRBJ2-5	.	TGTGCCAGCAGGAATTACCATAGGGAGACCCAGTACTTC	CASRNYHRETQYF
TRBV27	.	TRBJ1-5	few	TGTGCCAGCCGCTTTGGGGGGGCCGGGCAGCCCCAGCATTTT	CASRFGGAGQPQHF
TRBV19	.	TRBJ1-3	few	TGTGCCAGTAGTACTGCCGGAGGAACTGGAAACACCATATATTTT	CASSTAGGTGNTIYF
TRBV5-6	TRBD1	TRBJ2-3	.	TGTGCCAGCGGAGGACAGGGGGCGGCAGATACGCAGTATTTT	CASGGQGAADTQYF
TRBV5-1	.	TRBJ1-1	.	TGCGCCAGCAGAGATGCGGACAGCTTTGACACTGAAGCTTTCTTT	CASRDADSFDTEAFF
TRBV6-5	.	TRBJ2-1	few	TGTGCCAGCAGTTACTCGAAAACCAGGGGCTATGAGCAGTTCTTC	CASSYSKTRGYEQFF
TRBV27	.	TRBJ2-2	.	TGTGCCAGCATTTGGGACGGCGGGGAGCTGTTTTTT	CASIWDGGELFF
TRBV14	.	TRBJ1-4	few	TGTGCCAGCAGCCAAAGGGTTCCAACTAATGAAAAACTGTTTTTT	CASSQRVPTNEKLFF
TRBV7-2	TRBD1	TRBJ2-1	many	TGTGCCAGCAGCTCCCCCGGGACAGGGGCCTACAATGAGCAGTTCTTC	CASSSPGTGAYNEQFF
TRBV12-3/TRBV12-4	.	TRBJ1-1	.	TGTGCCAGCAGCCCGAGTAAGGAAACTGAAGCTTTCTTT	CASSPSKETEAFF
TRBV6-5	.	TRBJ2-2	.	TGTGCCAGCAGTTGGTCCTTGGCTGGCGGGGAGCTGTTTTTT	CASSWSLAGGELFF
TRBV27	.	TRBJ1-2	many	TGTGCCAGCAGACAGGGTTCATATGGCTACACCTTC	CASRQGSYGYTF
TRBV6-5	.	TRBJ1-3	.	TGTGCCAGCAGTTACTCCTACACCGAGGGAAACACCATATATTTT	CASSYSYTEGNTIYF
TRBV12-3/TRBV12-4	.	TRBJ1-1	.	TGTGCCAGCAGCGGGACTTACACTGAAGCTTTCTTT	CASSGTYTEAFF
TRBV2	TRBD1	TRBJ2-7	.	TGTGCCAGCCTTGAGGGACAGAACGAGCAGTACTTC	CASLEGQNEQYF
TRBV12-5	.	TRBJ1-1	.	TGTGCTAGTGGTTTCCGGGTCTCTGACAGTCAGAACGCTGAAGCTTTCTTT	CASGFRVSDSQNAEAFF
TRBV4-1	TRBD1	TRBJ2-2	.	TGTGCCAGCAGCCCTCGACAGGGTACGATAGGGGAGCTGTTTTTT	CASSPRQGTIGELFF
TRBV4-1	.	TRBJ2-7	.	TGCGCCAGCAGCCAAGACTATCCTACCTACGAGCAGTACTTC	CASSQDYPTYEQYF
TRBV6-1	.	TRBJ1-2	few	TGTGCCTTCCGGGAAGGGCCTTTCTATGGCTACACCTTC	CAFREGPFYGYTF
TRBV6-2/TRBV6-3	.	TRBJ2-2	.	TGTGCCAGCAATCCGTGGGCGGCGAACACCGGGGAGCTGTTTTTT	CASNPWAANTGELFF
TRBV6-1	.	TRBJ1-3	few	TGTGCCAGCAGTGAAGCACGGGTGGCGGGAAACACCATATATTTT	CASSEARVAGNTIYF
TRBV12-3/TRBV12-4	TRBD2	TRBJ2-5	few	TGTGCCAGCAGTCCTGTCGGGGGGGCCGGGACCCAGTACTTC	CASSPVGGAGTQYF
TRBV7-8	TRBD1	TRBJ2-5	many	TGTGCCAGCAGCTTAGGACAGGGGTTGGAGACCCAGTACTTC	CASSLGQGLETQYF
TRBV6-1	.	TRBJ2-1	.	TGTGCCAGCAGTGCCCAACAGGGCAATGAGCAGTTCTTC	CASSAQQGNEQFF
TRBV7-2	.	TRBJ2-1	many	TGTGCCAGCAGCTTGAACGGGGGTAATGAGCAGTTCTTC	CASSLNGGNEQFF
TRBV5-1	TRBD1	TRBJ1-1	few	TGCGCCAGCAGTGTCGACAGGGCGGACACTGAAGCTTTCTTT	CASSVDRADTEAFF
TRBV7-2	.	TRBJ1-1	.	TGTGCCAGCAGCAAAGGGAGCGCTGAAGCTTTCTTT	CASSKGSAEAFF
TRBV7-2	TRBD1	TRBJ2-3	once	TGTGCCAGCAGCGGCCGGAGACAGGGAACTACGCAGTATTTT	CASSGRRQGTTQYF
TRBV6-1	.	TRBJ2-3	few	TGTGCCAGCCCTGGTATAAGGTTAGGCACAGATACGCAGTATTTT	CASPGIRLGTDTQYF
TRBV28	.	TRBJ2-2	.	TGTGCCAGCAGCACTGAAATAGATTCGAACACCGGGGAGCTGTTTTTT	CASSTEIDSNTGELFF
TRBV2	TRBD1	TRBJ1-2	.	TGTGCCACACCGGGACAGGTCTTGGGCTACACCTTC	CATPGQVLGYTF
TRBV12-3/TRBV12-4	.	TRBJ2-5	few	TGTGCCAGCTTGGGGGAGTACCAAGAGACCCAGTACTTC	CASLGEYQETQYF
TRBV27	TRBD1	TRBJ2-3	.	TGTGCCAGCAGATCTGACAGGGGGGTAGATACGCAGTATTTT	CASRSDRGVDTQYF
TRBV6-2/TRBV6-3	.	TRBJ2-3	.	TGTGCCAGCAGTTACTCGTTCGGGGCGGGAGATACGCAGTATTTT	CASSYSFGAGDTQYF